This TCR beta chain came from a study of metastatic and nonmetastatic thyroid tumors. Study information: The comparison covered peripheral blood and tumor or nodule tissue in malignant and benign thyroid patients. Findings and caveats of the study: Versus benign nodules, malignant thyroid tumors reportedly had significantly higher TCR beta diversity, in blood and tumor.

On this clone itself: Its target is unknown.

In the source study's methods: In papillary thyroid cancer, a distant-metastasis classifier was built using CDR3 differences across clinicopathological groups. TCRdb reanalyzed the PCR reads via MiXCR. For this entry, the V and J calls and clone size follow TCRdb and not the study's own pipeline. The sample carries roughly 23,000 clones, about 21% recorded once. Trimming took 3 bases from V and 3 from J, leaving 15 bases between them. The CDR3 sequence is 15 residues long. Germline CDR1 reads GTSNPN; CDR2 reads SVGIG (reference sequence). Among the patients, none had received any treatment before thyroid surgery.

The clonotype comes from a male donor with papillary thyroid cancer or a benign thyroid nodule (not recorded which). Some clones in this sample may be carry-over from other donors' samples. V gene TRBV30 combines with J gene TRBJ1-5; unclear D gene. The sequencing input was blood. The CDR3 DNA reads TGTGCCTGGAGCAAGATCGGCAGCTTCAATCAGCCCCAGCATTTT. The encoded protein is CAWSKIGSFNQPQHF.